Following are 22 T cell receptor beta chains from one sample sequenced in a study of blood T cell repertoires in COVID-19. Method: immunoSEQ multiplex PCR; TCRdb's copy keeps in-frame clones and lacks some. Here the sample spans hundreds of thousands of clones, roughly 86% being singletons. Sequencing was done on a sample of peripheral blood. The receptors originated from a woman aged 30 to 39 with COVID-19, enrolled during active disease.

The gene calls are TRBV7-6 and TRBJ1-1; maybe TRBD1 (6 bases). Between the trimmed V and J ends, which lost 2 bases and 2 bases, there was a span of 15 bases. The CDR3 covers 16 residues. Germline CDR1 and CDR2: SGHVS and FNYEAQ. CDR3: CASSLTVGGANTEAFF. The CDR3 bases are TGTGCCAGCAGCTTAACGGTCGGGGGGGCCAACACTGAAGCTTTCTTT.

The chain employs TRBV2 and TRBJ2-7; D is undetermined. This CDR3 spans 15 amino acids. The V gene's germline CDR1 is SNHLY and CDR2 FYNNEI. The ends were cut back, 3 bases at V and 2 bases at J, with 14 bases in the middle. CDR3 DNA sequence: TGTGCCAGCAGTGATCCCCTGTCACTCACCTACGAGCAGTACTTC. Amino acid sequence: CASSDPLSLTYEQYF.

This chain connects TRBV27 to TRBJ1-5; weak D call: TRBD1 (5 bases). The CDR3 extends over 15 amino acids. Germline V CDR1 and CDR2: MNHEY, SMNVEV (reference sequence). Trimming removed 3 bases at V and 4 bases at J, with 13 bases between. CDR3 amino acids: CASSLSSTGNQPQHF. CDR3 nucleotide sequence: TGTGCCAGCAGTTTGTCCTCCACAGGAAATCAGCCCCAGCATTTT.

The V gene is TRBV4-1, the J gene TRBJ2-3; 12 positions agree with TRBD2. There are 17 residues in the CDR3. From germline, CDR1 is MGHRA and CDR2 YSYEKL. Trimming took 4 bases from V and 4 from J; bases not matched to a gene: 9. The CDR3 DNA follows: TGCGCCAGCAGCCTTGGACTAGCGGGGATGGTCCCAGATACGCAGTATTTT. Its translation is CASSLGLAGMVPDTQYF.

V usage is TRBV18 and J usage is TRBJ1-5; D perhaps matches TRBD1 (5 bases). The V gene's germline CDR1 is KGHSH and CDR2 LQKENI. With 3 bases removed from V and 7 bases from J, the gap between germline ends came to 13 bases. The CDR3 is 14 amino acids. The CDR3 protein is CASSPGQGFQPQHF. The CDR3 DNA follows: TGTGCCAGCTCACCCGGGCAGGGATTCCAGCCCCAGCATTTT. The full variable domain, in which reference TRBV18 and TRBJ1-5 provide the parts outside the CDR3, is NAGVMQNPRHLVRRRGQEARLRCSPMKGHSHVYWYRQLPEEGLKFMVYLQKENIIDESGMPKERFSAEFPKEGPSILRIQQVVRGDSAAYFCASSPGQGFQPQHFGDGTRLSIL.

The rearrangement uses TRBV18 and TRBJ1-1; 8 nucleotides line up with TRBD1. The V and J ends lost 3 bases and 3 bases, in that order; junction bases with no gene match: 6. Germline CDR1 reads KGHSH; CDR2 reads LQKENI. The CDR3 length is 15 residues. CDR3 protein: CASSPMDRAYTEAFF. The CDR3 nucleotides read TGTGCCAGCTCACCGATGGACAGGGCCTACACTGAAGCTTTCTTT.

This rearrangement joins TRBV11-2 to TRBJ1-1; D remains ambiguous. Germline V gene data show CDR1 as SGHAT and CDR2 as FQNNGV. Deletions cut 6 bases from V and 1 base from J, with 6 bases between. The CDR3 spans 12 residues. The CDR3 sequence is CASSSWNTEAFF. In DNA, the CDR3 is TGTGCCAGCAGTTCGTGGAACACTGAAGCTTTCTTT.

The chain links TRBV19 to TRBJ2-1; 11 nucleotides agree with TRBD2. With 6 bases clipped from V and 5 bases from J, the junction kept 6 bases outside the gene matches. The CDR3 is 15 amino acids. The germline V gene has CDR1 LNHDA and CDR2 SQIVND (reference sequence). CDR3 DNA: TGTGCCAGTAGGGCACTAGCGGGGGCCCACAATGAGCAGTTCTTC. Amino acid sequence: CASRALAGAHNEQFF.

V usage is TRBV19 and J usage is TRBJ2-1; possible D gene TRBD2, 5 bases. Trimming stripped 0 bases from V and 0 bases from J, with 9 bases between. CDR1 and CDR2 (germline): LNHDA, SQIVND (reference sequence). This CDR3 is built from 16 residues. The CDR3 sequence is CASSIDSGSSYNEQFF. The CDR3, as DNA: TGTGCCAGTAGTATAGATTCGGGGAGCTCCTACAATGAGCAGTTCTTC.

The rearrangement links TRBV27 to TRBJ2-7; 9 bases agree with TRBD2. From germline, CDR1 is MNHEY and CDR2 SMNVEV (reference sequence). This CDR3 is built from 14 residues. Losses at the gene ends were 1 base for V and 5 bases for J; bases not matched to a gene: 3. The CDR3: CASSLLTSGDEQYF. For the CDR3, the DNA is TGTGCCAGCAGTTTATTGACTAGCGGCGACGAGCAGTACTTC.

V is TRBV11-2 and J is TRBJ2-5; TRBD2 matches 13 bases. V was pared by 3 bases and J by 5 bases, with 6 bases of the junction left unmatched. CDR3 size: 16 residues. Germline CDR1 reads SGHAT; CDR2 reads FQNNGV. The CDR3 is CASSLRTSGGGETQYF. Written as DNA, the CDR3 is TGTGCCAGCAGCTTGAGGACTAGCGGGGGAGGGGAGACCCAGTACTTC.

The sample holds one count of this clone. This sequence joins TRBV30 and TRBJ2-7, with D unclear. The ends were cut back, 6 bases at V and 0 bases at J, with 9 bases in the middle. The CDR3 has 12 residues. Germline CDR1 is GTSNPN and CDR2 is SVGIG (reference sequence). This CDR3 reads CACAISSYEQYF. In nucleotides, the CDR3 is TGTGCCTGCGCAATTAGCTCCTACGAGCAGTACTTC.

The CDR3 here is CASSLSTGGSVTEAFF. DNA of the CDR3: TGTGCCAGCAGCTTATCGACGGGGGGGTCCGTCACTGAAGCTTTCTTT. V usage is TRBV7-9 and J usage is TRBJ1-1; perhaps TRBD1 as D (5 bases). CDR1 and CDR2 (germline): SEHNR, FQNEAQ (reference sequence). The V end lost 2 bases, the J end lost 4 bases, and 17 bases lay between the germline ends. The CDR3 loop spans 16 amino acids.

This rearrangement joins TRBV4-1 to TRBJ1-2, with D possibly being TRBD1 (5 bases). The V gene lost 0 bases and the J gene lost 4 bases, with 15 bases spanning the gap. The CDR3 is 16 residues long. The germline gives CDR1 MGHRA, CDR2 YSYEKL. CDR3 DNA sequence: TGCGCCAGCAGCCAAGATAGGCGACAGCAACTCTATGGCTACACCTTC. Residues: CASSQDRRQQLYGYTF.

The CDR3 DNA reads TGTGCCAGCAGCTTAGGAGGGTTTCAGCCCCAGCATTTT. Its protein is CASSLGGFQPQHF. The chain combines TRBV11-2 with TRBJ1-5; D is uncertain. There are 13 residues in the CDR3. CDR1 is SGHAT, CDR2 FQNNGV, per germline. Trimming removed 1 base from V and 6 bases from J, with 7 bases in between.

The count of this clone is one. The V call is TRBV4-2, the J call TRBJ2-3, with 8 bases aligning to TRBD2. Germline lookup yields CDR1 LGHNA and CDR2 YNFKEQ. V shed 1 base, J shed 2 bases, and the junction held 5 bases outside the gene matches. This CDR3 is built from 16 residues. The CDR3 DNA reads as TGTGCCAGCAGCCAAGGGACGGGGGGGTTCACAGATACGCAGTATTTT. Protein: CASSQGTGGFTDTQYF.

V gene TRBV6-6 combines with J gene TRBJ2-5; TRBD1 is a possible D gene (6 bases). Germline V gives CDR1 MNHNY, CDR2 SVGAGI (reference sequence). The V and J ends lost 6 bases and 2 bases respectively, with 13 bases between them. The CDR3 consists of 14 residues. As DNA, the CDR3 is TGTGCCAGCAGGGAAGGACAGCTACAAGAGACCCAGTACTTC. As protein: CASREGQLQETQYF.

This clone has a count of ten or more. The rearrangement joins TRBV7-9 to TRBJ1-2; 8 bases agree with TRBD1. Germline V lookup: CDR1 SEHNR, CDR2 FQNEAQ (reference sequence). Germline trimming cut 4 bases from V and 4 bases from J; bases unmatched to any gene: 14. The CDR3 runs 17 residues. CDR3 residues: CASSSSNDRGGGYGYTF. The CDR3 DNA follows: TGTGCCAGCAGCTCTTCTAACGACAGGGGCGGAGGCTATGGCTACACCTTC.

The chain has TRBV6-1 and TRBJ2-7; 7 bases agree with TRBD1. Germline V gene data show CDR1 as MNHNS and CDR2 as SASEGT. CDR3 length: 14 amino acids. V dropped 2 bases and J dropped 6; count of bases not matched to a gene: 7. The DNA of the CDR3 is TGTGCCAGCAGTGAACCCCTTACAGGGGCCGAGCAGTACTTC. This encodes CASSEPLTGAEQYF.

The V and J genes are TRBV4-1 and TRBJ2-1; unclear D gene. With 0 bases removed from V and 6 bases from J, the gap between germline ends came to 12 bases. This CDR3 contains 15 residues. Germline values: CDR1 MGHRA, CDR2 YSYEKL. In nucleotides, the CDR3 is TGCGCCAGCAGCCAAGATCCAGTTTGGAGCAATGAGCAGTTCTTC. It codes for CASSQDPVWSNEQFF.

The genes are TRBV6-5 and TRBJ1-2, with 8 bases matching TRBD1. Per germline, CDR1 MNHEY and CDR2 SVGAGI. Unmatched junction bases numbered 5, after V lost 4 bases and J lost 7 bases. The CDR3 is 13 amino acids. The CDR3, as DNA: TGTGCCAGCAGTTCGACAGGGGTGGGTGGCTACACCTTC. It codes for CASSSTGVGGYTF.

The gene calls are TRBV6-5 and TRBJ1-6, with TRBD1 as a possible D gene (6 bases). The CDR3 is 15 residues long. V was clipped by 10 bases and J by 9 bases, with 22 bases between them. Germline assignment: CDR1 MNHEY and CDR2 SVGAGI. The CDR3: CANSRGEQGTSPLHF. The CDR3 nucleotides are TGTGCCAACTCACGGGGGGAACAGGGAACTTCACCCCTCCACTTT.